This TCR beta chain was sequenced during a study of breast tumors, draining lymph nodes, adjacent tissues (dated by TCRdb to the mid-2010s). Background for the entire study: Breast cancer patients provided tumor, adjacent nontumor tissue and axillary lymph nodes, and the study compared the TCR beta repertoires across these three sources. The study aimed to assess the relationships and possible T-cell exchange between tumor, surrounding tissue and draining lymph node repertoires in human breast cancer. What the research found in general, with its limitations: The study presented the conclusion that tumor T cells originate in lymph nodes as consistent with a hypothesis, not as something directly demonstrated. Tumor and nontumor tissue repertoires were significantly more similar in luminal-like than in basal-like breast cancer. The data were judged consistent with most tumor T cells deriving from the lymph node and then expanding within tumor tissue. Tumors showed preferential V and J gene usage, and their T-cell repertoire diversity fell below that of lymph nodes yet above that of nontumor tissue.

The cysteine opens and the phenylalanine closes a CDR3 of 16 amino acids. The CDR3 DNA has 48 bases and is translated from base 1. The trim is 6 bases for V and 2 bases for J, with a gap of 17 bases between the germline ends. Sequences SNHLY (CDR1) and FYNNEI (CDR2) are obtained from the germline V gene. Concerning this clonotype: No antigen is known for it. No base quality values were provided; no much bigger clone lies one nucleotide off.

The axillary draining lymph nodes of breast cancer patients were the source of the lymph node samples. The sample was run on an Illumina HiSeq 2000. TCR beta chain libraries were generated through multiplex PCR amplification. The amplified TCR beta chain products were analyzed by high-throughput sequencing. TCRdb ran its own pipeline on the public reads, namely fastp trimming at Q25 and MiXCR clone calling, and kept in-frame beta chains. Records with the same CDR3 protein are collapsed into one entry carrying the most frequent genes and DNA. The sample records roughly 260,000 distinct CDR3 sequences, about 33% of which are singletons. The ten biggest clones cover 0.85% to 1.2% of the sample.

This TCR was sampled from a female donor with breast cancer. Some clones in this sample may be carry-over from other donors' samples. The sample consisted of axillary lymph node tissue. This sequence uses TRBV2 and TRBJ2-1; TRBD2 is a possible D gene, resting on 6 matching bases. CDR3 region: CASRDPGRGTYNEQFF. The base sequence is TGTGCCAGCAGGGATCCCGGGAGAGGGACCTACAATGAGCAGTTCTTC.